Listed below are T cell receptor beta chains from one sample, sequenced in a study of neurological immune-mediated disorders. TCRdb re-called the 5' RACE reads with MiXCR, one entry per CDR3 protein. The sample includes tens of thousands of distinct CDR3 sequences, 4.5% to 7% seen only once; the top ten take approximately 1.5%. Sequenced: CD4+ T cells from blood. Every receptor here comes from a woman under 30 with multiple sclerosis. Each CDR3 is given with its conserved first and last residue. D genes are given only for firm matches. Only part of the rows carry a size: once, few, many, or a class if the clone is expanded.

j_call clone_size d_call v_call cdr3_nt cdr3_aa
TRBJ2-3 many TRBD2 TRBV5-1 TGCGCCAGCATGACTAGCGGGGGGCCCACAGATACGCAGTATTTT CASMTSGGPTDTQYF
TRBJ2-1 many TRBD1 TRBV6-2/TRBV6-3 TGTGCCAGCATCATGACAGGGGGCAATGAGCAGTTCTTC CASIMTGGNEQFF
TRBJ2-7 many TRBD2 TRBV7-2 TGTGCCAGCAGCTTAGGGGCGGGGGGGTACGAGCAGTACTTC CASSLGAGGYEQYF
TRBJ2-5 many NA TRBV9 TGTGCCAGCAGCGTAGAGGACAACTTCCAAGAGACCCAGTACTTC CASSVEDNFQETQYF
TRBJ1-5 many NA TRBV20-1 TGCAGTGCTAGAGTGGGAAAGGGGTATAGCAATCAGCCCCAGCATTTT CSARVGKGYSNQPQHF
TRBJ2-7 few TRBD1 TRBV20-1 TGCAGTGCTAGGGGACAGGGGGCTTACTACGAGCAGTACTTC CSARGQGAYYEQYF
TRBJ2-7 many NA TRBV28 TGTGCCAGCAACCCGGGGGACAGCCTCTACGAGCAGTACTTC CASNPGDSLYEQYF
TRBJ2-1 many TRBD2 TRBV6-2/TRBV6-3 TGTGCCAGCAGTCGGACTAGCGGGAGGGCCTATGAGCAGTTCTTC CASSRTSGRAYEQFF
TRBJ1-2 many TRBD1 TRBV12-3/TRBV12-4 TGTGCCAGCAGTTCCCTGCAGGGGGCAGGGGAACTGAAGTATGGCTACACCTTC CASSSLQGAGELKYGYTF
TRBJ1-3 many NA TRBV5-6 TGTGCCAGCACCTACTCTGGAAACACCATATATTTT CASTYSGNTIYF
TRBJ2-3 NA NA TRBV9 TGTGCCAGCAGCGTGCCCGCAGAGGGGGGCACAGATACGCAGTATTTT CASSVPAEGGTDTQYF
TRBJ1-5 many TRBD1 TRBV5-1 TGCGCCAGCAGCTTGGGTGGGCAGGGGGCAAGCAATCAGCCCCAGCATTTT CASSLGGQGASNQPQHF
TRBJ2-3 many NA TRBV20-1 TGCAGTGCTAGAGGTCCAGGGGTGATAACAGATACGCAGTATTTT CSARGPGVITDTQYF
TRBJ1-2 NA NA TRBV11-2 TGTGCCAGCAGCTTAGCGGATAACTATGGCTACACCTTC CASSLADNYGYTF
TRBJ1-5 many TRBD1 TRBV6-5 TGTGCCAGCAGACCCTCCCTTCTGGACAGGGGGGATCAGCCCCAGCATTTT CASRPSLLDRGDQPQHF
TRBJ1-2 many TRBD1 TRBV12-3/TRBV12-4 TGTGCCAGCACTCCGGGACAGGGGAGAGGCTACACCTTC CASTPGQGRGYTF
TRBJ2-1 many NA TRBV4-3 TGCGCCAGCAGCCAAGACGGGTTTGGTGCGGTCGCCTACAATGAGCAGTTCTTC CASSQDGFGAVAYNEQFF
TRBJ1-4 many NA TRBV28 TGTGCCAGCAGCCCTCATTCAGGGGATGAAAAACTGTTTTTT CASSPHSGDEKLFF
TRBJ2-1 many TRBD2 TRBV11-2 TGTGCCAGCAGCGGACTCCTAGCGGGGGGCTACAATGAGCAGTTCTTC CASSGLLAGGYNEQFF
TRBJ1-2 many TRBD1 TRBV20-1 TGCAGTGCTAGTAATTCAGGGACAGGGAACTATGGCTACACCTTC CSASNSGTGNYGYTF
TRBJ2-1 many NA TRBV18 TGTGCCAGCTCACCACCAGAGGGGGGTGAGCAGTTCTTC CASSPPEGGEQFF
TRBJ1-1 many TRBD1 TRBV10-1 TGCGCCAGCAGTCGAGCGGGGACAGGGACCTCGGCTGAAGCTTTCTTT CASSRAGTGTSAEAFF
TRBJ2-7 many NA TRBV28 TGTGCCAGCAGGGGGGGGCGCCCGACCTACGAGCAGTACTTC CASRGGRPTYEQYF
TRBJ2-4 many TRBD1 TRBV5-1 TGCGCCAGCAGCGGAGGACAGGAGAAAGCGGCGGCCAAAAACATTCAGTACTTC CASSGGQEKAAAKNIQYF
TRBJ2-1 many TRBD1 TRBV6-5 TGTGCCAGCAGCCGGGACAGTCGTTACAATGAGCAGTTCTTC CASSRDSRYNEQFF
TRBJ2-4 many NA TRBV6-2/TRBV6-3 TGTGCCAGCAGTCCTTTCGACAGACTAGCCAAAAACATTCAGTACTTC CASSPFDRLAKNIQYF
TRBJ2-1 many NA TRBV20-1 TGCAGTGCCGGAGCCCAAACGGGAGCCGGAACCGTCAATGAGCAGTTCTTC CSAGAQTGAGTVNEQFF
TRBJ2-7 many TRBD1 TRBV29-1 TGCAGCGTTACCGGGACAGGGGCCTACGAGCAGTACTTC CSVTGTGAYEQYF
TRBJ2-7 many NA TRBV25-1 TGTGCCAGCAGTGAATGGGGACGAGGTGAGCAGTACTTC CASSEWGRGEQYF
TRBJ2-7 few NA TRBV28 TGTGCCAGCAGTTTCCCTAAGACCCTAGGCTACGAGCAGTACTTC CASSFPKTLGYEQYF
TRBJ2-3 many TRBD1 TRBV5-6 TGTGCCACGACGGACAGGGTTCAAGATACGCAGTATTTT CATTDRVQDTQYF
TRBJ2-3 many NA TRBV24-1 TGTGCCACCAGTGATTTCCCCCCCACGCAGTATTTT CATSDFPPTQYF
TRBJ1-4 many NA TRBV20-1 TGCAGTGCTAGAGATTGGTCAGGGTCGTCCGAAAAACTGTTTTTT CSARDWSGSSEKLFF